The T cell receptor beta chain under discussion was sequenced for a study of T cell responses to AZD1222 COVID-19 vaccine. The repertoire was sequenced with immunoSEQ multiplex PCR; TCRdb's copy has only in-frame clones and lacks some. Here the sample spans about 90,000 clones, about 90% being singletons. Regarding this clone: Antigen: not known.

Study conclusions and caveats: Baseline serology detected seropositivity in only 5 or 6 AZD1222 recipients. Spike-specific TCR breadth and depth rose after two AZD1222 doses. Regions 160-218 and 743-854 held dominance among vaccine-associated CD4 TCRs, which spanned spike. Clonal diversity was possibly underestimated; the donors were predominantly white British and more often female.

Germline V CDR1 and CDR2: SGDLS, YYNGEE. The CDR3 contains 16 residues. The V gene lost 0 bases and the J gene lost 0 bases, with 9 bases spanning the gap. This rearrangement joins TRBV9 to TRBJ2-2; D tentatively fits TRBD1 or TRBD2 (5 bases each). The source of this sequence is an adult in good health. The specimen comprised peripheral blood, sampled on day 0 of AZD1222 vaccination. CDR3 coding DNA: TGTGCCAGCAGCGTAGTAGGGGACCCGAACACCGGGGAGCTGTTTTTT. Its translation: CASSVVGDPNTGELFF.